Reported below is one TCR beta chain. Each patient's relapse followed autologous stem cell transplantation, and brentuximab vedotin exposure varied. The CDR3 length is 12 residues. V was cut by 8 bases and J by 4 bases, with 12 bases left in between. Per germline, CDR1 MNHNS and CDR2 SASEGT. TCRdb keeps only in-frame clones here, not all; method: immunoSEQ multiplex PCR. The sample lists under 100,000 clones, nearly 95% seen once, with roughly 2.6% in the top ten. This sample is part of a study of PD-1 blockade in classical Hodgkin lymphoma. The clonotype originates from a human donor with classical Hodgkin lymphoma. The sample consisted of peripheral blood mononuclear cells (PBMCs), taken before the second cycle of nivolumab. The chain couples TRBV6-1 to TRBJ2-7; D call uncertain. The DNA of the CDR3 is TGTGCCAGCGGGCTGGGCCCTTACGAGCAGTACTTC. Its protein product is CASGLGPYEQYF.